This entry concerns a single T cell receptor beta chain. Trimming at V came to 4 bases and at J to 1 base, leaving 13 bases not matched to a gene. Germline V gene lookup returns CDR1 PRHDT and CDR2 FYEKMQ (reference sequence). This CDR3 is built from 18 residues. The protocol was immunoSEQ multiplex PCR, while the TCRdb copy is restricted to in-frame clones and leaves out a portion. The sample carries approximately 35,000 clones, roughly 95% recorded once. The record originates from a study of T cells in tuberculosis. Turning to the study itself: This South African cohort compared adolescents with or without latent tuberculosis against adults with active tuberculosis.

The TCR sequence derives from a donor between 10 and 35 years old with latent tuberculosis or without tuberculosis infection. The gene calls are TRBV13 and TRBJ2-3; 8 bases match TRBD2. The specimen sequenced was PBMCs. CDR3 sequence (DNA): TGTGCCAGCAGCTCCGCTAGCGGGCATACTTTGGGCACAGATACGCAGTATTTT. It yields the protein CASSSASGHTLGTDTQYF.